This T cell receptor beta chain derives from a study of beta chain features in type 1 diabetes. Background on the study: There was similarity between patients and healthy donors in age, gender and cell yields. Whole-study results and caveats: Patients' naive, central memory and regulatory TCRB repertoires appeared more alike than those of healthy donors. Cells that show high TCR expression could be over-represented by cDNA sequencing.

The sequenced template was cDNA made from the entire isolated RNA. Only in-frame clones appear in the TCRdb table, and some are missing; sequencing was by immunoSEQ multiplex PCR. Of 300,000 to 400,000 clones listed, 7% to 9% were seen once; the top ten hold 0.44%. Trimming took 3 bases from V and 5 from J, leaving 7 bases between them. This CDR3 has 13 residues. The V gene's germline CDR1 is KGHSH and CDR2 LQKENI. For this clone: As yet, its antigen is unknown. A much larger clone differs from this one at a single base, so this may be a read error. The same CDR3 is also encoded by other DNA sequences in this sample.

Central memory, naive, regulatory and stem cell-like memory CD4+ cells were sorted by CD45RO/CCR7/CD25/CD127/CD95/CD27. The origin of this receptor is a woman under 30 in good health. The specimen sequenced was central memory CD4+ T cells from blood. This chain links TRBV18 with TRBJ2-2, with a tentative D call TRBD2 (6 bases). CDR3 sequence reads: CASSPGLTGELFF. CDR3 nucleotides: TGTGCCAGCTCACCGGGACTTACCGGGGAGCTGTTTTTT.